Below, one T cell receptor (beta chain) is given with its context. This sample was taken from a study of control samples from healthy donors and cancer patients. Some clones are missing from TCRdb's copy, which holds only in-frame ones; the method was immunoSEQ multiplex PCR. Altogether 100,000 to 150,000 clones are present, under 95% being singletons, with the ten largest covering approximately 8.6%. The CDR3 totals 16 residues. Unmatched junction bases numbered 6, after V lost 4 bases and J lost 0 bases. CDR1 is SGHDN and CDR2 is FVKESK in the germline V gene. The sample consisted of blood. The chain employs TRBV14 and TRBJ1-3; 7 nucleotides agree with TRBD1. The clonotype was recovered from a man between 18 and 35 years old in good health. CDR3 in DNA: TGTGCCAGCAGCCGGCTAGGGGGCCTCTCTGGAAACACCATATATTTT. This encodes CASSRLGGLSGNTIYF.